This entry concerns a single TCR beta chain. Its antigen is undetermined. The sample originates from a study of Ad26.COV2.S vaccination and SARS-CoV-2 variants. Study details: In the COV1001 trial, the donor was in the Ad26.COV2.S arm. Into the muscle, Ad26.COV2.S was dosed once or twice, 56 days apart.

Treatment denoted: approximately 18 received Ad26.COV2.S at low or high dose, single or two shots; about 5 received placebo; per-sample allocation not given. Day 63 following the first vaccine or placebo injection was when the samples were taken. CDR3 length: 14 amino acids. V trimming: 4 bases; J trimming: 0 bases; junction bases outside the gene matches: 3. The germline CDR1 and CDR2 sequences are SGHDT and YYEEEE. Repertoires were generated with immunoSEQ multiplex PCR, while TCRdb's copy carries only in-frame clones and drops some. The table shows 400,000 to 450,000 clones, with around 93% occurring only once. Findings and caveats of the study: Possible underestimation of total T cell responses by the TCR breadth and depth analyses was noted. Comparability of non-spike TCR breadth was observed across vaccine and placebo recipients.

The TCR was taken from a person aged 18 to 65 who received the Ad26.COV2.S COVID-19 vaccine or a placebo. Material: peripheral blood, obtained in a trial of Ad26.COV2.S vaccine versus placebo. This chain joins TRBV5-6 and TRBJ1-1, with TRBD1 matching over 7 bases. CDR3: CASSEGGVNTEAFF. The CDR3 DNA reads as TGTGCCAGCAGCGAAGGGGGCGTGAACACTGAAGCTTTCTTT.